A selection of T cell receptor beta chains follows, all from one sample in a study of T-cell memory formation after mild COVID-19. TCRdb re-called the 5' RACE reads through MiXCR, storing one row per CDR3 protein. Here the sample spans approximately 560,000 distinct CDR3 sequences, roughly 17% being singletons. The sample comprised PBMCs or a T cell subset sorted from them (not recorded which). These receptors all stem from an adult woman who had mild COVID-19 (a few samples of this study predate the infection). Cell type and time point are not known. CDR3s include the opening cysteine and the closing phenylalanine or tryptophan. The D gene is left open where the match is weak. Some rows mark clone size as missing; the rest say once, few, many or name a class of expanded clone.

abundance	v_gene	len	j_gene	d_gene	CDR3nt	CDR3aa
few	TRBV4-1	15	TRBJ1-1	.	TGCGCCAGCAGCCGAACATCGGACAGGAACACTGAAGCTTTCTTT	CASSRTSDRNTEAFF
few	TRBV5-4	14	TRBJ2-1	.	TGTGCCAGCAGCTTCGGTCGCGGCAACAATGAGCAGTTCTTC	CASSFGRGNNEQFF
.	TRBV4-3	20	TRBJ2-3	TRBD2	TGCGCCAGCAGCCAAGAAGACCGGTGGGAGGGGCTTACTAGCACAGATACGCAGTATTTT	CASSQEDRWEGLTSTDTQYF
few	TRBV7-2	13	TRBJ1-1	.	TGTGCCAGCAGCTTACTTAGAAACACTGAAGCTTTCTTT	CASSLLRNTEAFF
few	TRBV9	14	TRBJ1-4	.	TGTGCCAGCAGCGTTGGGCAGGGAGAGGAAAAACTGTTTTTT	CASSVGQGEEKLFF
few	TRBV15	12	TRBJ2-2	.	TGTGCCACCCCCCCGGTCCCCGGGGAGCTGTTTTTT	CATPPVPGELFF
.	TRBV12-3/TRBV12-4	13	TRBJ1-2	.	TGTGCCAGCAGACCTGATCTAGACTATGGCTACACCTTC	CASRPDLDYGYTF
few	TRBV7-9	15	TRBJ2-1	TRBD2	TGTGCCAGCAGCATAGCGGGAGGGCCTGACAATGAGCAGTTCTTC	CASSIAGGPDNEQFF
.	TRBV5-1	17	TRBJ2-3	TRBD2	TGCGCCAGCAGCTCCCTCCCTACTAGCGCTAGCACAGATACGCAGTATTTT	CASSSLPTSASTDTQYF
few	TRBV4-1	15	TRBJ1-1	.	TGCGCCAGCAGCCACCCCCCGGAGCTGAACACTGAAGCTTTCTTT	CASSHPPELNTEAFF